The entry below gives a single TCR beta chain sequence along with its context. Measured with immunoSEQ multiplex PCR; TCRdb has only the in-frame clones, and not every one. There are 150,000 or so clones in the sample; approximately 90% occur only once, and 1.3% to 1.5% lies in the top ten. V trimming: 4 bases; J trimming: 5 bases; junction bases outside the gene matches: 11. Germline V CDR1 and CDR2: SGHRS, YFSETQ. The CDR3 extends over 17 amino acids. The sample is drawn from a study of T cell responses to AZD1222 COVID-19 vaccine. The chain recombines TRBV5-1 with TRBJ2-2; 10 bases are shared with TRBD2. This specimen consisted of peripheral blood, obtained on day 0 of AZD1222 vaccination. The sequence derives from an adult in good health. CDR3 residues: CASSKGLASSETGELFF. For the CDR3, the DNA is TGCGCCAGCAGCAAGGGACTAGCGTCGTCGGAGACCGGGGAGCTGTTTTTT.